This T cell receptor beta chain appears in the sequencing data of a study of cytomegalovirus exposure and HLA in healthy donors. Study results and limitations: In all likelihood, a cluster of highly shared sequence variants was a sequencing artifact. Earlier analysis looked at TCR beta V segments, and most were productive about 90% or about 30% of the time. In a later analysis, TCR beta V- and J-gene trimming showed a link to a missense DCLRE1C variant.

The donors, nominally healthy at sampling, likely had unrecorded immune exposures. In germline, CDR1 is SGHTA, CDR2 FQGNSA. The CDR3 is 14 residues long. With V trimmed by 1 base and J by 4 bases, 3 bases remained unmatched. Concerning this clone: The target antigen is unknown.

Use of 60 Vbeta and 13 Jbeta primers characterized the PCR. TCRdb's table, derived via immunoSEQ multiplex PCR, lists solely in-frame clones and lacks some. The listing records about 32,000 clones. The rearrangement links TRBV7-2 to TRBJ1-2; 7 nucleotides align to TRBD1. The sequenced sample was PBMCs. The source is a female donor in good health and CMV-seronegative. The CDR3 DNA is TGTGCCAGCAGCTTAGAGGGACAGTTCTATGGCTACACCTTC. It translates to CASSLEGQFYGYTF.